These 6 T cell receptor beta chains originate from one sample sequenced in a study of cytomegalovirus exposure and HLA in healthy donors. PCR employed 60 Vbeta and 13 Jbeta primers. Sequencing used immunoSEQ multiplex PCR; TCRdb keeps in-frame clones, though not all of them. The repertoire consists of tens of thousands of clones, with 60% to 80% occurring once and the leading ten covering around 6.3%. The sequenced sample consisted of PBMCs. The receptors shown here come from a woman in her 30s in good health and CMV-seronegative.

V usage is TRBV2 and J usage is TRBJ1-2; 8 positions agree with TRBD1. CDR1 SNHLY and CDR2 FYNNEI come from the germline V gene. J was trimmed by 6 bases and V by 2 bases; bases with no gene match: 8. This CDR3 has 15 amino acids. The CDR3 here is CASSESARGRDGYTF. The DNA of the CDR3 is TGTGCCAGCAGTGAATCGGCCAGGGGGCGCGATGGCTACACCTTC.

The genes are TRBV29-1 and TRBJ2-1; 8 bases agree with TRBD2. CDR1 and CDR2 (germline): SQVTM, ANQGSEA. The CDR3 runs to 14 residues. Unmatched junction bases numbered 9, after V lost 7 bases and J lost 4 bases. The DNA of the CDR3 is TGCAGCGAACAACCCGGGACTAGTTACAATGAGCAGTTCTTC. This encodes CSEQPGTSYNEQFF.

Written as DNA, the CDR3 is TGTGCCAGCTTATTCAGGGAACCCACGGAGACCCAGTACTTC. Protein product: CASLFREPTETQYF. The V and J genes are TRBV2 and TRBJ2-5; D might be TRBD1 (5 bases). V gave up 8 bases and J gave up 5 bases, with 18 bases separating them. Germline CDR1 SNHLY, CDR2 FYNNEI. CDR3 length equals 14 residues.

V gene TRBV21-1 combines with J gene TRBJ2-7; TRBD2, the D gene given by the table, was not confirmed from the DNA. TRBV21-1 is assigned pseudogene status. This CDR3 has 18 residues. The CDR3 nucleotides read TGTGCCAGCAGCAAAGGATGGCGGACTAGCGGGATTTCCTACGAGCAGTACTTC. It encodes CASSKGWRTSGISYEQYF.

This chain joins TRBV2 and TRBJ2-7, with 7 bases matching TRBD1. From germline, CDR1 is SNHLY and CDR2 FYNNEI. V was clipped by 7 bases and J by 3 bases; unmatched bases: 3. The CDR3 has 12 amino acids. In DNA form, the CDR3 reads TGTGCCAGCAAGACAGGGAACTACGAGCAGTACTTC. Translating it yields CASKTGNYEQYF.

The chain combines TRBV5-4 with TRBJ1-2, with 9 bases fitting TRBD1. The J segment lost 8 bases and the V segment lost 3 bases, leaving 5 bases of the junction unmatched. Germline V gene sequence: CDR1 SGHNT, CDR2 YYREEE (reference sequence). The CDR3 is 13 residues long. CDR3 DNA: TGTGCCAGCAGCTGGGGACAGGGCGGGGGCTACACCTTC. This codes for CASSWGQGGGYTF.